This T cell receptor beta chain was captured by sequencing in a study of blood T cell repertoires in COVID-19. V was clipped by 3 bases and J by 3 bases, with 9 bases between them. Per germline, CDR1 SGDLS and CDR2 YYNGEE. The CDR3 runs 13 residues. This table comes from immunoSEQ multiplex PCR, and its TCRdb copy is limited to in-frame clones, with some not included. This sample yields roughly 100,000 clones, of which roughly 84% are seen a single time; 1.5% to 2.5% belongs to the top ten. Material: peripheral blood. The source is a man in his 70s with active or convalescent COVID-19. J is TRBJ1-2 and V is TRBV9, with D hard to call. CDR3 bases: TGTGCCAGCAGCGGGGCCCGAGACTATGGCTACACCTTC. Residues: CASSGARDYGYTF. Full variable domain (missing parts from reference TRBV9 and TRBJ1-2): DSGVTQTPKHLITATGQRVTLRCSPRSGDLSVYWYQQSLDQGLQFLIQYYNGEERAKGNILERFSAQQFPDLHSELNLSSLELGDSALYFCASSGARDYGYTFGSGTRLTVV.